This T cell receptor (beta chain) was captured by sequencing in a study of blood T cell repertoires in COVID-19. Study-wide context: T cells, B-cell-depleted T cells, or PBMCs provided the cDNA or gDNA that served as material.

Clones were sequenced by immunoSEQ multiplex PCR, and TCRdb holds only the in-frame ones, with some missing. Altogether fewer than 70,000 clones are present, about three quarters being singletons, with the ten largest covering 15% to 25%. Enrolment of Seattle patients took place during active infection, and they were followed longitudinally. Per the germline V gene, CDR1 is SGHDT and CDR2 is YYEEEE. V lost 3 bases to trimming and J lost 6 bases; unmatched junction nucleotides: 3. The CDR3 totals 13 residues. This chain joins TRBV5-6 and TRBJ2-4; 7 bases are shared with TRBD1. This sequence originates from a man aged 25 to 40 with COVID-19, enrolled during active disease. The source material was peripheral blood. This chain's CDR3 is CASSSTGRNIQYF. The CDR3 region has the DNA TGTGCCAGCAGCTCGACAGGGAGAAACATTCAGTACTTC.